These 5 T cell receptor beta chains share one sample of origin, sequenced in a study of cytotoxic CD8 clonotypes in ibrutinib-treated CLL. Repertoires were generated with immunoSEQ multiplex PCR, while TCRdb's copy carries only in-frame clones and drops some. The repertoire holds approximately 140,000 clones, with 91% as singletons. Sequenced here: PBMCs, sampled after 12 months of ibrutinib treatment. These receptors all stem from a human donor with chronic lymphocytic leukemia.

The genes are TRBV10-3 and TRBJ1-5; TRBD1 agrees at 9 bases. V lost 6 bases and J lost 5; bases outside the gene matches: 8. Per the germline V gene, CDR1 is ENHRY and CDR2 is SYGVKD. The CDR3 has 15 amino acids. CDR3 nucleotide sequence: TGTGCCATCAGATCCGGGACAGGGTCCCATCAGCCCCAGCATTTT. It specifies CAIRSGTGSHQPQHF.

This clone was seen a single time. This chain uses TRBV7-9 with TRBJ2-7; TRBD2 agrees at 12 bases. CDR1 and CDR2 (germline): SEHNR, FQNEAQ (reference sequence). The CDR3 has 14 amino acids. V shed 6 bases, J shed 10 bases, and the junction held 10 bases outside the gene matches. The CDR3 DNA reads as TGTGCCAGCAGGCTGACCGGACTAGCGGGAACCCAGTACTTC. Translation gives CASRLTGLAGTQYF.

This clone has a handful of counts. This rearrangement joins TRBV6-4 to TRBJ1-4; the D gene is possibly TRBD1 (6 bases). Looked up from germline, CDR1 is MRHNA and CDR2 is SNTAGT. The V end was cut by 9 bases, the J end by 5 bases, with 13 bases between. CDR3 length equals 13 residues. The CDR3 loop reads CASSRDMNEKLFF. The CDR3 nucleotides read TGTGCCAGTAGCCGGGACATGAATGAAAAACTGTTTTTT.

V and J are TRBV23-1 and TRBJ1-1; D gene ambiguous. TRBV23-1 is an ORF for which the function is uncertain. This CDR3 has 14 amino acids. V was cut by 4 bases and J by 1 base, with 10 bases left in between. CDR3 sequence (DNA): TGCGCCAGCAGTCCTATTCGGGAGAACACTGAAGCTTTCTTT. It is translated as CASSPIRENTEAFF.

This chain connects TRBV7-2 to TRBJ1-5; no clear D gene. V lost 2 bases to trimming and J lost 1 base, with 12 bases between them. The CDR3 is made up of 16 amino acids. Per the germline V gene, CDR1 is SGHTA and CDR2 is FQGNSA. The CDR3 bases are TGTGCCAGCAGCTTATGGTCCCAGCCAAGCAATCAGCCCCAGCATTTT. Its protein is CASSLWSQPSNQPQHF.